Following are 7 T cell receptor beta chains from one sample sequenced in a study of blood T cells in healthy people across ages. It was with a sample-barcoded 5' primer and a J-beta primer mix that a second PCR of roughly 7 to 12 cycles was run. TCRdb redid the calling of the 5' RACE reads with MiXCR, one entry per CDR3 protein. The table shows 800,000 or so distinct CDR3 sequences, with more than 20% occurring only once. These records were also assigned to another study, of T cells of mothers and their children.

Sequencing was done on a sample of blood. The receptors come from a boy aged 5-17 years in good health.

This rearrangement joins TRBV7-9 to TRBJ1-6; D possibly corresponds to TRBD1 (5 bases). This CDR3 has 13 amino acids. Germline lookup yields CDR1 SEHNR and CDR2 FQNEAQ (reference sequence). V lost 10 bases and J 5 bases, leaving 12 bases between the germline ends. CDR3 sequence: CATWGDDNSPLHF. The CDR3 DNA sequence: TGTGCCACCTGGGGGGACGATAATTCACCCCTCCACTTT.

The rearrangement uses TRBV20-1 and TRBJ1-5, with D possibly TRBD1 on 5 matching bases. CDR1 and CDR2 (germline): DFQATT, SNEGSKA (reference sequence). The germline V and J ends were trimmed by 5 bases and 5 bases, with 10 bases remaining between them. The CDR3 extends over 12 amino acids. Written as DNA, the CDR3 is TGCAGTGCTGAGGGACCAGATCAGCCCCAGCATTTT. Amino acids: CSAEGPDQPQHF.

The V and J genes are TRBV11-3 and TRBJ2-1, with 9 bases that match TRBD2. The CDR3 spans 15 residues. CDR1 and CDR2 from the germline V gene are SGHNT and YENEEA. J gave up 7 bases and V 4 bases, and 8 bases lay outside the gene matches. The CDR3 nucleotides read TGTGCCAGCAGCTCTCTTAGCGGGGGAGGTAATGAGCAGTTCTTC. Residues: CASSSLSGGGNEQFF.

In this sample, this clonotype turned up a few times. The CDR3 DNA follows: TGCAGTGCTAGAGTTGTACGGACCGCTAATTCACCCCTCCACTTT. Amino acids: CSARVVRTANSPLHF. The chain links TRBV20-1 to TRBJ1-6; no clear D gene. Trimming took 1 base from V and 6 from J, leaving 13 bases between them. The CDR3 consists of 15 residues. Germline V gene data show CDR1 as DFQATT and CDR2 as SNEGSKA (reference sequence).

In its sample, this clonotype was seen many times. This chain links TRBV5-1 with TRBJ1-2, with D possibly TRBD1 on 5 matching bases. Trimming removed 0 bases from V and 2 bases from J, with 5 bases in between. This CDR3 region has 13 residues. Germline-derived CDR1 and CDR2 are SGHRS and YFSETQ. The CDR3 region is CASSLEGNYGYTF. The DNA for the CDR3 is TGCGCCAGCAGCTTGGAGGGGAACTATGGCTACACCTTC.

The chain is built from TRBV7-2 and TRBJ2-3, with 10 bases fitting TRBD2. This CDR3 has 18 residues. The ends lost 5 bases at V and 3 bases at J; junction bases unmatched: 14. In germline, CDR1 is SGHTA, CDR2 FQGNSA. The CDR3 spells CASSASLAGVLRTDTQYF. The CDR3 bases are TGTGCCAGCAGCGCTTCTCTAGCGGGAGTTTTGAGGACAGATACGCAGTATTTT.

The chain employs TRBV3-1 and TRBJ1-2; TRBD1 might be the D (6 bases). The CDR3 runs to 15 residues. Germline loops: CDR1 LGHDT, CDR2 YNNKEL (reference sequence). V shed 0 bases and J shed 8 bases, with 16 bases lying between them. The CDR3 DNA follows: TGTGCCAGCAGCCAAGATAGCGGGGGCGTGGACGGCTACACCTTC. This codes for CASSQDSGGVDGYTF.